This TCR beta chain was captured in a study of blood T cell repertoires in COVID-19. Study-level information: Sites across the United States, Italy and Spain contributed samples from acute and convalescent COVID-19. In each case, the material was cDNA or gDNA derived from T cells, B-cell-depleted T cells, or PBMCs.

In the study's own analysis: Nucleated cell counts were estimated from reference gene primer amplification. Generated by immunoSEQ multiplex PCR, the TCRdb table keeps only in-frame clones and is missing some. The D gene and trimming were derived from the DNA, and the V and J assignments and clone size from that table. The table has around 250,000 clones, approximately 87% seen once. This TCR came from a human donor in a cohort sampled during active COVID-19. Sequencing was done on a sample of peripheral blood.

This CDR3 is CASSRRDNEQFF. For the CDR3, the DNA is TGTGCCAGCAGCAGGCGGGACAATGAGCAGTTCTTC. The genes are TRBV4-2 and TRBJ2-1; a possible D gene is TRBD2 (5 bases). V was shortened by 5 bases and J by 5 bases, with 7 bases between the two germline ends. Germline loops: CDR1 LGHNA, CDR2 YNFKEQ. The CDR3 sequence is 12 residues long.